This T cell receptor (beta chain) derives from a study of cytomegalovirus exposure and HLA in healthy donors. Study-wide points: In an earlier analysis, productive rearrangement rates for most beta V segments clustered near 87% or 30%. Later analysis showed TCR association rates varying by HLA locus, highest for DRB1 and lowest for HLA-C. Presence/absence results assume similar sequencing depth per donor, which may not hold.

Vbeta (60) and Jbeta (13) primers were used in the PCR. Authors' methods: About 9.9 million of the roughly 80 million unique TCR beta chains counted in a later analysis were shared. Repertoires were generated with immunoSEQ multiplex PCR, while TCRdb's copy carries only in-frame clones and drops some. D and trimming come from the DNA, and the V and J calls and clone size come from that table. The table records about 180,000 clones, about 80% of them present only once. Germline V gene sequence: CDR1 SEHNR, CDR2 FQNEAQ (reference sequence). The junction had 13 bases not matched to a gene; V was cut back by 3 bases and J by 4 bases. This CDR3 region has 17 residues. Notes on this clone: Its target is unknown.

The sample taken for sequencing was PBMCs. This chain connects TRBV7-9 to TRBJ1-1; 8 bases match TRBD1. The origin of this receptor is a woman aged 35 to 49 in good health and CMV-seronegative. CDR3 in amino acids: CASSLGTGGSGTTEAFF. In DNA, the CDR3 is TGTGCCAGCAGCTTGGGAACAGGGGGGAGTGGGACCACTGAAGCTTTCTTT.